Reported below is one T cell receptor beta chain. Its antigen remains unidentified. Amplification used 60 Vbeta primers and 13 Jbeta primers. Original analysis: It was a later analysis that counted 79 million or so unique TCR beta chains, of which roughly 10 million were shared. Assay: immunoSEQ multiplex PCR; the TCRdb copy retains only in-frame clones and omits some. V and J calls and clone size are as listed in that table; D and trimming were resolved from the DNA. The repertoire holds about 62,000 clones, with over 60% as singletons. The CDR3 loop spans 23 amino acids. Germline loops: CDR1 LNHDA, CDR2 SQIVND (reference sequence). V dropped 5 bases and J dropped 0 bases, with 37 bases sitting between them. This record belongs to a study of cytomegalovirus exposure and HLA in healthy donors. Study-wide results and limits: The authors later linked a missense DCLRE1C variant to TCR beta V- and J-gene trimming. Reportedly, diagnosis of cytomegalovirus status by the classifier showed high specificity and sensitivity. Most CMV-associated TCR beta chains appeared HLA-restricted in a later analysis.

The chain uses TRBV19 and TRBJ1-1; D may be TRBD1 (6 bases). This receptor was identified in a woman aged 25 to 39 in good health and CMV-seronegative. Sequenced input: PBMCs. The CDR3 region is CASSSKDLGGAYLRIIMNTEAFF. The DNA of the CDR3 is TGTGCCAGTAGTTCTAAGGACTTGGGGGGGGCATACCTACGCATTATTATGAACACTGAAGCTTTCTTT.